Following are 10 T cell receptor beta chains from one sample sequenced in a study of post-analysis software for immune sequencing data. Study conclusions and caveats: Four to six TRBV segments, including TRBV5-6, TRBV5-1 and TRBV20-1, were more frequent in patients than controls.

These receptors are not linked to any known antigen. Prepared TCR beta cDNA libraries contained unique molecular identifiers. From the PCR reads, TCRdb called clonotypes with MiXCR, one entry per CDR3 protein. The sample records approximately 770,000 distinct CDR3 sequences, 46% being singletons. Sequenced material: blood. The receptors were gathered from a girl aged 10-17 years with multiple sclerosis.

The J gene is TRBJ2-6, the V gene TRBV9, with D unclear. CDR1 is SGDLS, CDR2 YYNGEE, per germline. This CDR3 region has 15 residues. V lost 0 bases, J lost 0 bases, and 4 bases lay in between. CDR3 bases: TGTGCCAGCAGCGTAGAGCCCTCTGGGGCCAACGTCCTGACTTTC. Translation: CASSVEPSGANVLTF.

This clonotype came up a few times. V is TRBV15 and J is TRBJ1-1; D might be TRBD1 (6 bases). CDR1 is LNHNV and CDR2 is YYDKDF in the germline V gene (reference sequence). V was pared by 5 bases and J by 3 bases, with 7 bases between. CDR3 length: 12 amino acids. The CDR3, as DNA: TGTGCCACCAGCCAGGGGTACACTGAAGCTTTCTTT. Amino acids: CATSQGYTEAFF.

V gene TRBV27 combines with J gene TRBJ2-7, with a possible D match to TRBD1 (5 bases). The CDR3 length is 12 residues. V dropped 5 bases and J dropped 6 bases, with 11 bases sitting between them. CDR1 MNHEY and CDR2 SMNVEV come from the germline V gene (reference sequence). The CDR3 region has the DNA TGTGCCAGCAGTCCCTATAGGGGCGAGCAGTACTTC. Its protein product is CASSPYRGEQYF.

The gene calls are TRBV6-1 and TRBJ2-5; D unclear. The CDR3 sequence is 14 residues long. The V and J ends lost 3 bases and 0 bases respectively, with 8 bases between them. CDR1 MNHNS and CDR2 SASEGT come from the germline V gene. The CDR3: CASSELAYQETQYF. In DNA, the CDR3 is TGTGCCAGCAGTGAGTTGGCATACCAAGAGACCCAGTACTTC.

The sample holds a few counts of this clonotype. The rearrangement links TRBV29-1 to TRBJ1-5; unclear D gene. With 7 bases removed from V and 2 bases from J, the gap between germline ends came to 9 bases. There are 12 residues in the CDR3. Germline loops: CDR1 SQVTM, CDR2 ANQGSEA. The CDR3 bases are TGCAGCGCCTCCAACCGCAATCAGCCCCAGCATTTT. Translation gives CSASNRNQPQHF.

This chain connects TRBV3-1 to TRBJ2-1; D unclear. Germline-derived CDR1 and CDR2 are LGHDT and YNNKEL (reference sequence). CDR3 length: 15 residues. V shed 0 bases and J shed 8 bases, with 14 bases lying between them. CDR3 amino acids: CASSQDNPPDDEQFF. CDR3 DNA: TGTGCCAGCAGCCAAGATAACCCCCCGGACGATGAGCAGTTCTTC.

Regarding this clonotype: A read error may produce the germline difference seen at one junction end. The rearrangement uses TRBV7-2 and TRBJ1-4, with D unresolved. Per the germline V gene, CDR1 is SGHTA and CDR2 is FQGNSA. The CDR3 is 12 residues long. Here the CDR3 reads CASSPQDEKRFF. The CDR3 DNA is TGTGCCAGCAGCCCCCAGGATGAAAAACGGTTTTTT.

For this clonotype: With a much larger clone just one base away, this may be a read error. This chain uses TRBV9 with TRBJ2-6; possibly TRBD1 for D (6 bases). V lost 3 bases and J lost 2, with 9 bases in between. From germline, CDR1 is SGDLS and CDR2 YYNGEE. This CDR3 has 15 residues. DNA of the CDR3: TGTGCCAGCAGCGCCACAGGGACTGGGGCCAACGTCCTGACTTTC. This codes for CASSATGTGANVLTF. The full variable domain, rest sourced from reference TRBV9 and TRBJ2-6, is DSGVTQTPKHLITATGQRVTLRCSPRSGDLSVYWYQQSLDQGLQFLIQYYNGEERAKGNILERFSAQQFPDLHSELNLSSLELGDSALYFCASSATGTGANVLTFGAGSRLTVL.

This clonotype has just a few counts. This sequence joins TRBV7-2 and TRBJ2-7; 9 positions agree with TRBD1. V shed 3 bases, J shed 5 bases, and the junction held 8 bases outside the gene matches. The CDR3 runs to 15 residues. Germline values: CDR1 SGHTA, CDR2 FQGNSA. CDR3 amino acids: CASSLGGQGVHEQYF. The CDR3 DNA is TGTGCCAGCAGCTTGGGGGGACAGGGTGTCCACGAGCAGTACTTC.

This chain joins TRBV20-1 and TRBJ1-2; no clear D. The germline CDR1 and CDR2 sequences are DFQATT and SNEGSKA (reference sequence). The CDR3 sequence is 11 residues long. V lost 0 bases, J lost 8 bases, and 7 bases lay in between. CDR3 nucleotides: TGCAGTGCTAGAGAGGGGTTGGGCTACACCTTC. This codes for CSAREGLGYTF.